These T cell receptor beta chains were read from a single sample in a study of cytomegalovirus exposure and HLA in healthy donors. Sequencing used immunoSEQ multiplex PCR; TCRdb keeps in-frame clones, though not all of them. Of 150,000 or so clones in the sample, 86% were seen once. Sequencing was performed on PBMCs. The receptors were gathered from a man between 18 and 35 years old in good health and CMV-seropositive. The CDR3 runs from the conserved cysteine through the conserved F or W. Fields, in order: J gene, D gene, V gene, clone size, CDR3 length, CDR3 protein, CDR3 DNA. A D gene is named only where the DNA matches it firmly. Where a row states a size, it is once, few, many or the class of an expanded clone; other rows omit it.

J gene: TRBJ2-1; D gene: TRBD2; V gene: TRBV18; clone size: NA; CDR3 length: 15; CDR3 protein: CASSPEGIAGREQFF; CDR3 DNA: TGTGCCAGCTCACCAGAGGGGATAGCGGGACGCGAGCAGTTCTTC
J gene: TRBJ2-1; D gene: TRBD2; V gene: TRBV18; clone size: NA; CDR3 length: 17; CDR3 protein: CASSPRTSGRKGNEQFF; CDR3 DNA: TGTGCCAGCTCACCGAGGACTAGCGGGAGAAAAGGCAATGAGCAGTTCTTC
J gene: TRBJ1-5; D gene: NA; V gene: TRBV9; clone size: NA; CDR3 length: 14; CDR3 protein: CASSVGGSNQPQHF; CDR3 DNA: TGTGCCAGCAGCGTTGGCGGTAGCAATCAGCCCCAGCATTTT
J gene: TRBJ2-7; D gene: NA; V gene: TRBV4-3; clone size: once; CDR3 length: 15; CDR3 protein: CASSQDSAQGSEQYF; CDR3 DNA: TGCGCCAGCAGCCAAGATTCGGCCCAGGGTTCCGAGCAGTACTTC
J gene: TRBJ2-7; D gene: TRBD2; V gene: TRBV27; clone size: NA; CDR3 length: 15; CDR3 protein: CASSLSSGISYEQYF; CDR3 DNA: TGTGCCAGCAGTTTATCTAGCGGGATTTCCTACGAGCAGTACTTC
J gene: TRBJ2-7; D gene: NA; V gene: TRBV7-2; clone size: NA; CDR3 length: 14; CDR3 protein: CASSLSQGLNEQYF; CDR3 DNA: TGTGCCAGCAGCTTATCGCAGGGTCTCAACGAGCAGTACTTC
J gene: TRBJ1-2; D gene: TRBD1; V gene: TRBV30; clone size: NA; CDR3 length: 15; CDR3 protein: CAWETGTGGIYGYTF; CDR3 DNA: TGTGCCTGGGAAACCGGGACAGGGGGCATCTATGGCTACACCTTC
J gene: TRBJ1-2; D gene: NA; V gene: TRBV29-1; clone size: NA; CDR3 length: 12; CDR3 protein: CSVPGKTGGYTF; CDR3 DNA: TGCAGCGTTCCCGGGAAAACCGGGGGCTACACCTTC
J gene: TRBJ2-2; D gene: TRBD1; V gene: TRBV18; clone size: NA; CDR3 length: 14; CDR3 protein: CASSADRASGELFF; CDR3 DNA: TGTGCCAGCTCGGCAGACAGGGCGAGCGGGGAGCTGTTTTTT
J gene: TRBJ1-5; D gene: NA; V gene: TRBV27; clone size: NA; CDR3 length: 14; CDR3 protein: CASSFSGAGQPQHF; CDR3 DNA: TGTGCCAGCAGTTTCTCAGGGGCGGGTCAGCCCCAGCATTTT
J gene: TRBJ2-4; D gene: TRBD1; V gene: TRBV25-1; clone size: NA; CDR3 length: 15; CDR3 protein: CASSRRDRGLDIQYF; CDR3 DNA: TGTGCCAGCAGTCGCCGGGACAGGGGGCTAGACATTCAGTACTTC
J gene: TRBJ2-7; D gene: NA; V gene: TRBV6-5; clone size: once; CDR3 length: 13; CDR3 protein: CASSYGRTTEQYF; CDR3 DNA: TGTGCCAGCAGTTACGGGCGTACAACCGAGCAGTACTTC
J gene: TRBJ1-1; D gene: TRBD1; V gene: TRBV28; clone size: NA; CDR3 length: 15; CDR3 protein: CASSPIQGARTEAFF; CDR3 DNA: TGTGCCAGCAGTCCCATACAGGGGGCGAGGACTGAAGCTTTCTTT
J gene: TRBJ1-2; D gene: NA; V gene: TRBV9; clone size: once; CDR3 length: 15; CDR3 protein: CASSAPGGGGYGYTF; CDR3 DNA: TGTGCCAGCAGCGCCCCGGGAGGGGGTGGCTATGGCTACACCTTC
J gene: TRBJ1-1; D gene: TRBD1; V gene: TRBV5-1; clone size: few; CDR3 length: 13; CDR3 protein: CASSLQGDTEAFF; CDR3 DNA: TGCGCCAGCAGCTTGCAGGGGGACACTGAAGCTTTCTTT
J gene: TRBJ2-7; D gene: TRBD1; V gene: TRBV13; clone size: NA; CDR3 length: 14; CDR3 protein: CASSLGQGAYEQYF; CDR3 DNA: TGTGCCAGCAGCTTAGGACAGGGGGCCTACGAGCAGTACTTC
J gene: TRBJ1-2; D gene: NA; V gene: TRBV4-3; clone size: NA; CDR3 length: 14; CDR3 protein: CASSQDRGSYGYTF; CDR3 DNA: TGCGCCAGCAGCCAAGATAGGGGGTCCTATGGCTACACCTTC
J gene: TRBJ2-5; D gene: TRBD1; V gene: TRBV6-5; clone size: NA; CDR3 length: 13; CDR3 protein: CASSLTGGETQYF; CDR3 DNA: TGTGCCAGCAGTTTGACAGGGGGAGAGACCCAGTACTTC
J gene: TRBJ2-7; D gene: NA; V gene: TRBV4-3; clone size: NA; CDR3 length: 14; CDR3 protein: CASSPGVGNSEQYF; CDR3 DNA: TGCGCCAGCAGCCCGGGGGTGGGAAACAGCGAGCAGTACTTC
J gene: TRBJ2-3; D gene: NA; V gene: TRBV7-2; clone size: NA; CDR3 length: 19; CDR3 protein: CASSSPREGVQGPKDTQYF; CDR3 DNA: TGTGCCAGCAGCTCCCCCCGAGAGGGCGTCCAGGGGCCGAAAGATACGCAGTATTTT
J gene: TRBJ2-5; D gene: TRBD1; V gene: TRBV5-1; clone size: NA; CDR3 length: 18; CDR3 protein: CASSLDPGGTGWEETQYF; CDR3 DNA: TGCGCCAGCAGCCTCGACCCCGGCGGGACAGGGTGGGAAGAGACCCAGTACTTC
J gene: TRBJ2-7; D gene: TRBD2; V gene: TRBV5-4; clone size: NA; CDR3 length: 17; CDR3 protein: CASSSRSPGLAGDEQYF; CDR3 DNA: TGTGCCAGCAGCTCAAGGAGCCCGGGACTAGCTGGCGACGAGCAGTACTTC
J gene: TRBJ2-1; D gene: NA; V gene: TRBV6-4; clone size: NA; CDR3 length: 14; CDR3 protein: CASSGGGAFNEQFF; CDR3 DNA: TGTGCCAGCAGTGGGGGGGGCGCTTTTAATGAGCAGTTCTTC
J gene: TRBJ2-2; D gene: TRBD2; V gene: TRBV4-3; clone size: NA; CDR3 length: 18; CDR3 protein: CASSQDFPLAGGPGELFF; CDR3 DNA: TGCGCCAGCAGCCAAGACTTCCCACTAGCGGGAGGGCCCGGGGAGCTGTTTTTT
J gene: TRBJ2-3; D gene: NA; V gene: TRBV6-5; clone size: NA; CDR3 length: 15; CDR3 protein: CASSFGPSGTDTQYF; CDR3 DNA: TGTGCCAGCAGTTTCGGGCCCAGCGGTACAGATACGCAGTATTTT
J gene: TRBJ1-2; D gene: TRBD1; V gene: TRBV6-5; clone size: NA; CDR3 length: 15; CDR3 protein: CASRETTGENYGYTF; CDR3 DNA: TGTGCCAGCAGGGAGACCACAGGGGAGAACTATGGCTACACCTTC